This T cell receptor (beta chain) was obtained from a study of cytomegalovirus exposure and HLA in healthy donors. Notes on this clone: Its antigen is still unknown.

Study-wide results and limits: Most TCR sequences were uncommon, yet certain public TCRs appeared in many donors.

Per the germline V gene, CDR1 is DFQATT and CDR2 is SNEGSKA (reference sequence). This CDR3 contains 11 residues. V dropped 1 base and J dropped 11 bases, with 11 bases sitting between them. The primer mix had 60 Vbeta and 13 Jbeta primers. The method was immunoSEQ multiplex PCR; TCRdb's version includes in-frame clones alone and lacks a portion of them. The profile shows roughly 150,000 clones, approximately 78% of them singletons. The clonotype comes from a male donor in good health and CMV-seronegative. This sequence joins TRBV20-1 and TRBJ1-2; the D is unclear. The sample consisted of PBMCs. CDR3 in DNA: TGCAGTGCTAGAGGGAGGGAGCGGTACACCTTC. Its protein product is CSARGRERYTF.